A single sample is the source of the 32 T cell receptor beta chains below, sequenced in a study of cytomegalovirus exposure and HLA in healthy donors. A multiplex PCR was run with 60 Vbeta primers and 13 Jbeta primers. The repertoire was sequenced with immunoSEQ multiplex PCR; TCRdb's copy has only in-frame clones and lacks some. The sample lists some 150,000 clones, roughly 89% seen once, with 4% to 6.5% in the top ten. The sample taken for sequencing was PBMCs. Source of these receptors: a woman aged 25 to 39 in good health and CMV-seronegative.

This sequence joins TRBV29-1 and TRBJ1-2; D might be TRBD1 (6 bases). Trimming took off 6 bases at V and 4 bases at J, with 21 bases between the two ends. This CDR3 is built from 15 residues. Per the germline V gene, CDR1 is SQVTM and CDR2 is ANQGSEA. The CDR3 DNA sequence: TGCAGCGTCGATTACAGGGTTAAGGCAGGCTATGGCTACACCTTC. Translated: CSVDYRVKAGYGYTF.

This chain uses TRBV19 with TRBJ2-1; 9 bases agree with TRBD2. V gave up 5 bases and J gave up 3 bases; unmatched junction bases: 5. The CDR3 totals 15 residues. Per the germline V gene, CDR1 is LNHDA and CDR2 is SQIVND (reference sequence). CDR3 amino acids: CASSATSGNYNEQFF. CDR3 DNA sequence: TGTGCCAGTAGTGCGACTAGCGGAAACTACAATGAGCAGTTCTTC.

This sequence joins TRBV6-1 and TRBJ2-3; D remains ambiguous. The CDR3 length is 14 residues. Deletions cut 7 bases from V and 0 bases from J, with 11 bases between. The germline gives CDR1 MNHNS, CDR2 SASEGT. CDR3 region: CASTPLRSTDTQYF. The CDR3 nucleotides are TGTGCCAGCACGCCCCTGAGGAGCACAGATACGCAGTATTTT.

The rearrangement uses TRBV28 and TRBJ1-2; 9 nucleotides agree with TRBD1. The germline CDR1 and CDR2 sequences are MDHEN and SYDVKM. V was clipped by 5 bases and J by 4 bases; unmatched bases: 5. The CDR3 extends over 14 amino acids. The CDR3 is CASSVGQGGYGYTF. CDR3 DNA: TGTGCCAGCAGTGTGGGACAGGGCGGCTATGGCTACACCTTC.

This sequence joins TRBV11-2 and TRBJ2-2; D remains ambiguous. There are 15 residues in the CDR3. Germline loops: CDR1 SGHAT, CDR2 FQNNGV. Trimming pared 6 bases from V and 4 bases from J, leaving 15 bases between. CDR3: CASRLSGLITGELFF. In DNA form, the CDR3 reads TGTGCCAGCAGACTCTCGGGTTTGATCACCGGGGAGCTGTTTTTT.

The V and J genes are TRBV11-1 and TRBJ2-3; D is perhaps TRBD2 (6 bases). With 1 base removed from V and 4 bases from J, the gap between germline ends came to 18 bases. The CDR3 spans 17 residues. Germline-derived CDR1 and CDR2 are SGHAT and FQDESV (reference sequence). The CDR3 bases are TGTGCCAGCAGCTTAGGCGCGAGACTAGAAGTATCAGATACGCAGTATTTT. It translates to CASSLGARLEVSDTQYF.

The rearrangement joins TRBV7-2 to TRBJ1-1; TRBD1 matches at 11 bases. The CDR3 contains 16 residues. Germline V lookup: CDR1 SGHTA, CDR2 FQGNSA. The V and J ends lost 5 bases and 4 bases, in that order; junction bases with no gene match: 9. CDR3 DNA sequence: TGTGCCAGCAGCATCGGGCGGGGACAGGGGGTCACTGAAGCTTTCTTT. Translation gives CASSIGRGQGVTEAFF.

V gene TRBV2 combines with J gene TRBJ2-3; weak D call: TRBD2 (6 bases). The V end was cut by 4 bases, the J end by 5 bases, with 16 bases between. Germline V lookup: CDR1 SNHLY, CDR2 FYNNEI. The CDR3 has 15 amino acids. CDR3 DNA sequence: TGTGCCAGCAGTGGGGGATTGGGAGGAGGAGATACGCAGTATTTT. This sequence encodes CASSGGLGGGDTQYF.

This chain links TRBV7-6 with TRBJ2-5; the D is unclear. Between the trimmed V and J ends, which lost 0 bases and 5 bases, there was a span of 7 bases. The CDR3 is 13 amino acids. Germline V lookup: CDR1 SGHVS, CDR2 FNYEAQ. Written as DNA, the CDR3 is TGTGCCAGCAGCTTAGCAGTAGTTGAGACCCAGTACTTC. Residues: CASSLAVVETQYF.

The chain couples TRBV13 to TRBJ2-7, with D maybe TRBD1 (6 bases). Germline values: CDR1 PRHDT, CDR2 FYEKMQ (reference sequence). This CDR3 is built from 14 residues. Between the trimmed V and J ends, which lost 0 bases and 0 bases, there was a span of 6 bases. In nucleotides, the CDR3 is TGTGCCAGCAGCTTAGGGGACAGCTCCTACGAGCAGTACTTC. This translates into CASSLGDSSYEQYF. The variable domain in full, with the rest retrieved from reference TRBV13 and TRBJ2-7, is AAGVIQSPRHLIKEKRETATLKCYPIPRHDTVYWYQQGPGQDPQFLISFYEKMQSDKGSIPDRFSAQQFSDYHSELNMSSLELGDSALYFCASSLGDSSYEQYFGPGTRLTVT.

V usage is TRBV7-9 and J usage is TRBJ1-1, with 10 bases lining up with TRBD1. From germline, CDR1 is SEHNR and CDR2 FQNEAQ (reference sequence). The CDR3 extends over 14 amino acids. After removal of 5 bases from V and 9 bases from J, the junction contained 9 bases not matched to a gene. This CDR3 reads CASSEQTGGEKAFF. For the CDR3, the DNA is TGTGCCAGCAGCGAACAGACAGGGGGCGAAAAAGCTTTCTTT. The full variable domain, with the rest looked up from reference TRBV7-9 and TRBJ1-1, is DTGVSQNPRHKITKRGQNVTFRCDPISEHNRLYWYRQTLGQGPEFLTYFQNEAQLEKSRLLSDRFSAERPKGSFSTLEIQRTEQGDSAMYLCASSEQTGGEKAFFGQGTRLTVV.

V is TRBV6-5 and J is TRBJ2-7, with D possibly TRBD2 on 5 matching bases. Germline-derived CDR1 and CDR2 are MNHEY and SVGAGI. The CDR3 totals 15 residues. V lost 0 bases and J 1 base, leaving 10 bases between the germline ends. The CDR3 DNA sequence: TGTGCCAGCAGTTACTCGACTCGGGGATCCTACGAGCAGTACTTC. Translation gives CASSYSTRGSYEQYF.

CDR3 bases: TGTGCCAGCAGTTTATCGATTGCCGGGGTGGGTTCTAGCGGGGGGTACGAGCAGTACTTC. Its translation: CASSLSIAGVGSSGGYEQYF. This chain uses TRBV27 with TRBJ2-7, with 11 bases fitting TRBD2. J gave up 4 bases and V 0 bases, and 17 bases lay outside the gene matches. Germline V gene data show CDR1 as MNHEY and CDR2 as SMNVEV (reference sequence). The length of the CDR3 is 20 residues.

This clone is a singleton in its sample. This rearrangement joins TRBV5-1 to TRBJ1-1; a weak D match, TRBD1 (5 bases). Trimming took 2 bases from V and 8 from J, leaving 16 bases between them. The CDR3 runs 14 residues. Germline loops: CDR1 SGHRS, CDR2 YFSETQ. CDR3 sequence reads: CASSLQARPSEAFF. Here the CDR3 DNA reads TGCGCCAGCAGCTTACAGGCGAGGCCCAGCGAAGCTTTCTTT.

The CDR3 sequence is CASSPRFRTSGYNEQFF. For the CDR3, the DNA is TGTGCCAGCAGCCCCCGATTCCGGACTAGCGGCTACAATGAGCAGTTCTTC. The V gene is TRBV9, the J gene TRBJ2-1, with 10 bases matching TRBD2. V shed 4 bases and J 3 bases; nucleotides not matched to a gene: 10. Germline values: CDR1 SGDLS, CDR2 YYNGEE. This CDR3 contains 17 residues. Full variable domain (missing parts from reference TRBV9 and TRBJ2-1): DSGVTQTPKHLITATGQRVTLRCSPRSGDLSVYWYQQSLDQGLQFLIQYYNGEERAKGNILERFSAQQFPDLHSELNLSSLELGDSALYFCASSPRFRTSGYNEQFFGPGTRLTVL.

This sequence joins TRBV6-5 and TRBJ2-1; 8 bases map to TRBD2. The CDR3 has 15 residues. The germline CDR1 and CDR2 sequences are MNHEY and SVGAGI. The V segment lost 0 bases and the J segment 9 bases; nucleotides outside the gene matches: 7. CDR3 amino acids: CASSYSGREETEQFF. The CDR3 DNA sequence: TGTGCCAGCAGTTACTCGGGGCGGGAGGAGACTGAGCAGTTCTTC.

CDR3 amino acids: CASSLDIGNTIYF. Written as DNA, the CDR3 is TGTGCCAGCAGCTTAGATATTGGAAACACCATATATTTT. This chain connects TRBV7-6 to TRBJ1-3; D uncertain. The V gene lost 1 base and the J gene lost 3 bases, with 4 bases spanning the gap. The CDR3 sequence is 13 residues long. CDR1 is SGHVS and CDR2 is FNYEAQ in the germline V gene.

This chain connects TRBV28 to TRBJ1-2, with TRBD1 as a possible D gene (6 bases). CDR3 length: 13 residues. Trimming cost V 1 base and J 5 bases, with 8 bases left between them. Germline values: CDR1 MDHEN, CDR2 SYDVKM. CDR3 residues: CASSLSGDYGYTF. In DNA, the CDR3 is TGTGCCAGCAGTTTATCAGGGGATTATGGCTACACCTTC.

This chain joins TRBV9 and TRBJ1-2; tentatively, D is TRBD1 (6 bases). Trimming took 2 bases from V and 8 from J, leaving 16 bases between them. The germline V gene encodes CDR1 SGDLS and CDR2 YYNGEE. This CDR3 spans 14 amino acids. CDR3 residues: CASSVTSVQGGYTF. In DNA form, the CDR3 reads TGTGCCAGCAGCGTCACATCCGTCCAGGGGGGCTACACCTTC.

The chain is built from TRBV6-6 and TRBJ2-5; perhaps TRBD1 as D (6 bases). The length of the CDR3 is 13 residues. The V end lost 6 bases, the J end lost 2 bases, and 10 bases lay between the germline ends. Germline assignment: CDR1 MNHNY and CDR2 SVGAGI (reference sequence). CDR3 DNA: TGTGCCAGCAGCAGGGGTTTACAAGAGACCCAGTACTTC. Its translation: CASSRGLQETQYF.

This clone has only a few counts. The genes are TRBV5-4 and TRBJ2-3; 8 bases line up with TRBD2. This CDR3 has 15 residues. The J segment lost 5 bases and the V segment lost 2 bases, leaving 7 bases of the junction unmatched. From germline, CDR1 is SGHNT and CDR2 YYREEE (reference sequence). CDR3: CASSLSGGAVDTQYF. The CDR3 DNA follows: TGTGCCAGCAGCTTATCCGGGGGGGCTGTAGATACGCAGTATTTT.

This chain connects TRBV2 to TRBJ2-2; 10 bases fit TRBD1. J lost 1 base, V lost 3 bases, and 5 bases had no gene match. The CDR3 loop spans 17 amino acids. Germline assignment: CDR1 SNHLY and CDR2 FYNNEI. The CDR3 here is CASSDFRDRGNTGELFF. The CDR3 region has the DNA TGTGCCAGCAGTGACTTCCGGGACAGGGGGAACACCGGGGAGCTGTTTTTT.

J is TRBJ2-5 and V is TRBV7-3; perhaps TRBD2 as D (6 bases). V dropped 2 bases and J dropped 4 bases, with 11 bases sitting between them. CDR1 is SGHTA and CDR2 is FQGTGA in the germline V gene. This CDR3 has 14 amino acids. This CDR3 is CASSLSGGRETQYF. The CDR3 nucleotides read TGTGCCAGCAGCTTATCTGGAGGGAGAGAGACCCAGTACTTC.

The CDR3 DNA sequence: TGTGCCAGCAGCTCCCCGGCTAGCACTGAAGCTTTCTTT. Translating gives CASSSPASTEAFF. The rearrangement joins TRBV9 to TRBJ1-1, with D hard to call. This CDR3 spans 13 amino acids. CDR1 and CDR2 (germline): SGDLS, YYNGEE. The V and J ends lost 4 bases and 4 bases respectively, with 11 bases between them.

The V gene is TRBV7-2, the J gene TRBJ1-6, with D unclear. This CDR3 spans 15 amino acids. The ends were cut back, 5 bases at V and 8 bases at J, with 16 bases in the middle. Per germline, CDR1 SGHTA and CDR2 FQGNSA. CDR3 nucleotide sequence: TGTGCCAGCAGCGGCGGGTGGGTACGGGATTCACCCCTCCACTTT. This sequence encodes CASSGGWVRDSPLHF.

This chain uses TRBV12-5 with TRBJ2-1; a possible D gene is TRBD1 (6 bases). V dropped 7 bases and J dropped 4 bases, with 14 bases sitting between them. CDR3 size: 14 residues. Per germline, CDR1 LGHNT and CDR2 FRNRAP. CDR3 bases: TGTGCTAGTGCTACAGGGCCGACTTACAATGAGCAGTTCTTC. Translation: CASATGPTYNEQFF.

This chain joins TRBV4-1 and TRBJ1-4, with a weak D call TRBD1 (6 bases). Germline V gene sequence: CDR1 MGHRA, CDR2 YSYEKL. V was shortened by 2 bases and J by 8 bases, with 15 bases between the two germline ends. The CDR3 spans 15 residues. The chain's CDR3 is CASSQKKTGREKLFF. In DNA, the CDR3 is TGCGCCAGCAGCCAAAAGAAAACAGGGCGCGAAAAACTGTTTTTT.

The chain carries TRBV28 and TRBJ2-7; 9 nucleotides align to TRBD1. This CDR3 has 15 residues. Germline trimming cut 9 bases from V and 7 bases from J; bases unmatched to any gene: 16. Germline CDR1 MDHEN, CDR2 SYDVKM. The CDR3 reads CASFPPGTGSQEQYF. The CDR3 coding sequence is TGTGCCAGTTTCCCCCCCGGGACAGGGAGTCAAGAGCAGTACTTC. The whole variable domain, filled in from reference TRBV28 and TRBJ2-7, reads DVKVTQSSRYLVKRTGEKVFLECVQDMDHENMFWYRQDPGLGLRLIYFSYDVKMKEKGDIPEGYSVSREKKERFSLILESASTNQTSMYLCASFPPGTGSQEQYFGPGTRLTVT.

The J gene is TRBJ2-1, the V gene TRBV9; 13 bases map to TRBD2. This CDR3 has 17 amino acids. With 3 bases clipped from V and 0 bases from J, the junction kept 3 bases outside the gene matches. Per germline, CDR1 SGDLS and CDR2 YYNGEE. CDR3 sequence reads: CASSARTSGSSYNEQFF. For the CDR3, the DNA is TGTGCCAGCAGCGCGAGGACTAGCGGGAGCTCCTACAATGAGCAGTTCTTC. Full variable domain (rest looked up from reference TRBV9 and TRBJ2-1): DSGVTQTPKHLITATGQRVTLRCSPRSGDLSVYWYQQSLDQGLQFLIQYYNGEERAKGNILERFSAQQFPDLHSELNLSSLELGDSALYFCASSARTSGSSYNEQFFGPGTRLTVL.

The V call is TRBV6-5, the J call TRBJ2-7; a weak D match, TRBD2 (7 bases). V was trimmed by 6 bases and J by 0 bases, leaving 15 bases between them. This CDR3 is built from 15 residues. CDR1 is MNHEY, CDR2 SVGAGI, per germline. CDR3 sequence (DNA): TGTGCCAGCAGGCTAGGGGGGGGGCTCTCCTACGAGCAGTACTTC. Its translation is CASRLGGGLSYEQYF.

A few counts support this clone. The rearrangement uses TRBV4-1 and TRBJ1-1; D is unresolved. The CDR3 is 14 amino acids. Germline V gene data show CDR1 as MGHRA and CDR2 as YSYEKL. V was shortened by 0 bases and J by 0 bases, with 5 bases between the two germline ends. The CDR3 is CASSQEELNTEAFF. DNA of the CDR3: TGCGCCAGCAGCCAAGAGGAGCTGAACACTGAAGCTTTCTTT.

This clone was recorded only once. V and J are TRBV5-1 and TRBJ2-7; tentative D call: TRBD1 (5 bases). CDR1 and CDR2 from the germline V gene are SGHRS and YFSETQ. The CDR3 has 12 amino acids. The V end was cut by 3 bases, the J end by 6 bases, with 10 bases between. CDR3 sequence reads: CASSYDRSEQYF. CDR3 sequence (DNA): TGCGCCAGCAGCTACGACAGATCCGAGCAGTACTTC.